This TCR beta chain came from a study of T cell responses to AZD1222 COVID-19 vaccine. TCRdb's table, derived via immunoSEQ multiplex PCR, lists solely in-frame clones and lacks some. The sample includes about 180,000 clones, 85% to 90% of them seen just once. As regards this clone: Its antigen is unknown.

The CDR3 has 15 amino acids. V was pared by 0 bases and J by 0 bases, with 7 bases between. Germline CDR1 SGHTS, CDR2 YDEGEE. Study conclusions and caveats: Recipients of AZD1222 seropositive at baseline numbered only 6 or 7. Donors, mostly white British, included more females; clonal diversity was possibly underestimated. In the spike-specific TCR repertoire, nearly half reportedly target unmutated variant regions.

The chain combines TRBV5-8 with TRBJ1-5; D uncertain. This TCR was sampled from an adult in good health. Sample: peripheral blood, taken on day 0 of AZD1222 vaccination. CDR3 sequence: CASSLGVYSNQPQHF. CDR3 nucleotide sequence: TGTGCCAGCAGCTTGGGGGTGTATAGCAATCAGCCCCAGCATTTT.